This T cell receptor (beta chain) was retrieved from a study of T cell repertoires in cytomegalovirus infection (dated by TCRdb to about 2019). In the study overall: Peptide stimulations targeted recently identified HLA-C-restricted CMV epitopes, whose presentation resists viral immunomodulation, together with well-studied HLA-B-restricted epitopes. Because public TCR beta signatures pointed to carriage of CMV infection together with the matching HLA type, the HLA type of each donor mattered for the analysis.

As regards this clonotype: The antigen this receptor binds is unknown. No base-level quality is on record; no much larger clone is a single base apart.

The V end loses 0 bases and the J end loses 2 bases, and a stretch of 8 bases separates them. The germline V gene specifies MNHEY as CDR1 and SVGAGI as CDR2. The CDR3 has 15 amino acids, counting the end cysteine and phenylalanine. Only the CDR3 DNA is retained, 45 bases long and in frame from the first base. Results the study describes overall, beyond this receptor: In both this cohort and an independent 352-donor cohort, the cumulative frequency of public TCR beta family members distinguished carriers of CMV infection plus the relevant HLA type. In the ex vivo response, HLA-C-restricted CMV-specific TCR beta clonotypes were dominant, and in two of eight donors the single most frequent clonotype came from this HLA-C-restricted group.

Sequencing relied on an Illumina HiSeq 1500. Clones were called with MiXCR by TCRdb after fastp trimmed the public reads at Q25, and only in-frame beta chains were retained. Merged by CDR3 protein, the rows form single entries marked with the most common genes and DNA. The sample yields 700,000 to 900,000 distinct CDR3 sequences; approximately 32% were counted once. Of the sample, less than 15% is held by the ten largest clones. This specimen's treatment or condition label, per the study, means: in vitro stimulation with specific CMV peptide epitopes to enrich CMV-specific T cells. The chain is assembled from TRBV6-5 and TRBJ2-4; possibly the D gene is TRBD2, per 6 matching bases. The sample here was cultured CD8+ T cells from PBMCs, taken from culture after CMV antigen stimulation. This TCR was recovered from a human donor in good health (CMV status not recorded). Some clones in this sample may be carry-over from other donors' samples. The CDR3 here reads CASSYSRGSKNIQYF. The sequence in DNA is TGTGCCAGCAGTTACTCTCGGGGGTCCAAAAACATTCAGTACTTC.